What follows describes a single T cell receptor beta chain. This entry is derived from a study of blood T cell repertoires in COVID-19. Overall study context: The United States, Italy and Spain were the sources of the acute and convalescent COVID-19 samples. The analysed material was cDNA or gDNA that came from T cells, B-cell-depleted T cells, or PBMCs.

In the authors' workflow: By means of reference gene primer amplification, nucleated cell counts were estimated. The method was immunoSEQ multiplex PCR; TCRdb's version includes in-frame clones alone and lacks a portion of them. Clone size and V and J calls were adopted from that table, with D and trimming inferred from the DNA. The table lists some 280,000 clones, roughly 88% of them singletons. The TCR comes from a woman younger than 45 with active or convalescent COVID-19. Sequencing input: peripheral blood.

The DNA of the CDR3 is TGTGCCAGCAGCTCCCCCGGGGTAGCGTCTCCCTACGAGCAGTACTTC. Translation: CASSSPGVASPYEQYF. The J gene is TRBJ2-7, the V gene TRBV28, with D tentatively TRBD2 (5 bases). Trimming cost V 6 bases and J 2 bases, with 20 bases left between them. CDR1 is MDHEN and CDR2 is SYDVKM in the germline V gene. The CDR3 runs 16 residues.